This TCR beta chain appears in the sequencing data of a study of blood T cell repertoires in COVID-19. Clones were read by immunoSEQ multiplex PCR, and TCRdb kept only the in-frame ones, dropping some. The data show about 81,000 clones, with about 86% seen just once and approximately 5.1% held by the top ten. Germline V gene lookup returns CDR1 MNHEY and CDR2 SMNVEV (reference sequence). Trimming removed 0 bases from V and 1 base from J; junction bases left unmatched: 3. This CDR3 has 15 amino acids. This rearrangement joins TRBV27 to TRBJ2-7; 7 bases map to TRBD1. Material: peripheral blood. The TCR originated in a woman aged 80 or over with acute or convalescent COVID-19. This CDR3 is CASSLSGTDSYEQYF. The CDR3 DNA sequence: TGTGCCAGCAGTTTATCCGGGACAGATTCCTACGAGCAGTACTTC.